Described below is a single T cell receptor beta chain sequence and its context. Its matching antigen is unknown. Researchers isolated CD4+ and CD8+ cells by positive magnetic bead selection and then checked their purity by flow cytometry. V was clipped by 5 bases and J by 1 base; unmatched bases: 7. Germline CDR1 and CDR2: KGHSH and LQKENI. This CDR3 has 17 residues. The method was immunoSEQ multiplex PCR; TCRdb's version includes in-frame clones alone and lacks a portion of them. Counted here are roughly 14,000 clones, just under 75% occurring once; the ten biggest clones make up 11% to 15%. These data are taken from a study of somatic mutations in cytotoxic T cells in rheumatoid arthritis. For the study at large: Some V beta antibody-stained T-cell populations were flow-sorted at nearly 100% purity, including V beta1+ cells sequenced for TCRB. General study points: Rheumatoid arthritis patients showed CD8+ clonality increasing with age, unlike healthy controls.

This receptor was taken from an adult with rheumatoid arthritis. The V and J genes are TRBV18 and TRBJ2-3; 12 nucleotides align to TRBD2. The sample taken for sequencing was CD8+ T cells sorted from blood. The CDR3 DNA reads TGTGCCAGCTCAAGGCTAGCGGGGGGGCCAGGCACAGATACGCAGTATTTT. This gives the protein CASSRLAGGPGTDTQYF.